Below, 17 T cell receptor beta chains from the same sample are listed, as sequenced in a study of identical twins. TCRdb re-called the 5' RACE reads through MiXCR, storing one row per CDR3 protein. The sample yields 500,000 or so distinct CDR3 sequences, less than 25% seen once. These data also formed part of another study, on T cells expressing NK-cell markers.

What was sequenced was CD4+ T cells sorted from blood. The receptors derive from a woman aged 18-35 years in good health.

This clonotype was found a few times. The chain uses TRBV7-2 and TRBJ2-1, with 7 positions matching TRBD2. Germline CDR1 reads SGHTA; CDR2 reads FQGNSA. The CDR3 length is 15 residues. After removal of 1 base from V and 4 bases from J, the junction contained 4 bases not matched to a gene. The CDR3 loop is CASSLDKGGYNEQFF. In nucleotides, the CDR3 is TGTGCCAGCAGCTTAGATAAGGGAGGGTACAATGAGCAGTTCTTC. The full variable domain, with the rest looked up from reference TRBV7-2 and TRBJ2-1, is GAGVSQSPSNKVTEKGKDVELRCDPISGHTALYWYRQSLGQGLEFLIYFQGNSAPDKSGLPSDRFSAERTGGSVSTLTIQRTQQEDSAVYLCASSLDKGGYNEQFFGPGTRLTVL.

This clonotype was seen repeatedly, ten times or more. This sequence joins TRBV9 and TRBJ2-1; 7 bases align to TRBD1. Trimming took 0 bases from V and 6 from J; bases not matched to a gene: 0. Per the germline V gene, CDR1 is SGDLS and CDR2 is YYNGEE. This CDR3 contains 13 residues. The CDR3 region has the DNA TGTGCCAGCAGCGTAGCAGGGGGCAATGAGCAGTTCTTC. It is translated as CASSVAGGNEQFF. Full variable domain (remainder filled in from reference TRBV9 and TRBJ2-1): DSGVTQTPKHLITATGQRVTLRCSPRSGDLSVYWYQQSLDQGLQFLIQYYNGEERAKGNILERFSAQQFPDLHSELNLSSLELGDSALYFCASSVAGGNEQFFGPGTRLTVL.

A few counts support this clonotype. CDR3 in DNA: TGTGCCAGTAGTAGCGGGAGGTGGAATGAGCAGTTCTTC. It translates to CASSSGRWNEQFF. The V and J genes are TRBV19 and TRBJ2-1; the match to TRBD2 covers 8 bases. The ends lost 4 bases at V and 7 bases at J; junction bases unmatched: 3. Germline V gives CDR1 LNHDA, CDR2 SQIVND (reference sequence). The length of the CDR3 is 13 residues.

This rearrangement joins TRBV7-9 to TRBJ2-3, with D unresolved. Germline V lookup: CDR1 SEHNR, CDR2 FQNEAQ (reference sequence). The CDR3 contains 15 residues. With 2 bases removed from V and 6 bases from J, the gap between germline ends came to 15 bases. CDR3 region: CASSLSVYVGDTQYF. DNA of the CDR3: TGTGCCAGCAGCTTATCGGTTTACGTCGGCGATACGCAGTATTTT.

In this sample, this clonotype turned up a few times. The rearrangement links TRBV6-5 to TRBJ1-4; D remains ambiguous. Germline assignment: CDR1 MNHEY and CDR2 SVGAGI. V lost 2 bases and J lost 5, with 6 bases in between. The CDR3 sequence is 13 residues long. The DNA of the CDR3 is TGTGCCAGCAGTTACACTTTGAATGAAAAACTGTTTTTT. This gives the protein CASSYTLNEKLFF.

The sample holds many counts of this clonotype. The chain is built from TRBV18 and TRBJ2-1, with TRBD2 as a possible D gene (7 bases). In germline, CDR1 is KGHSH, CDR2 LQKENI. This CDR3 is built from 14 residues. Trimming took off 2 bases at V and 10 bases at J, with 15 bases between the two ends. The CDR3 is CASSPAGADGEQFF. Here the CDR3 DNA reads TGTGCCAGCTCACCAGCGGGGGCCGACGGGGAGCAGTTCTTC.

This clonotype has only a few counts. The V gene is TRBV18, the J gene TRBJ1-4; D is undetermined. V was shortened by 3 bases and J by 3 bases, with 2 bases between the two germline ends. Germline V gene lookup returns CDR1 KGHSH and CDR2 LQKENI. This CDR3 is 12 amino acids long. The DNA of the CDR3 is TGTGCCAGCTCACCCCCTAATGAAAAACTGTTTTTT. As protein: CASSPPNEKLFF.

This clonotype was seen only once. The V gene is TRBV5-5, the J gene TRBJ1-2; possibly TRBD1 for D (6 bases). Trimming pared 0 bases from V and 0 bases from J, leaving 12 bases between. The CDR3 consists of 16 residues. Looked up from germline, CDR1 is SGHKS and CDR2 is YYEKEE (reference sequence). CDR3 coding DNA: TGTGCCAGCAGCTTGGCCGCAGGGGAGACTAACTATGGCTACACCTTC. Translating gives CASSLAAGETNYGYTF. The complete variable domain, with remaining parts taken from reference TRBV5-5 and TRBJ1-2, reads DAGVTQSPTHLIKTRGQQVTLRCSPISGHKSVSWYQQVLGQGPQFIFQYYEKEERGRGNFPDRFSARQFPNYSSELNVNALLLGDSALYLCASSLAAGETNYGYTFGSGTRLTVV.

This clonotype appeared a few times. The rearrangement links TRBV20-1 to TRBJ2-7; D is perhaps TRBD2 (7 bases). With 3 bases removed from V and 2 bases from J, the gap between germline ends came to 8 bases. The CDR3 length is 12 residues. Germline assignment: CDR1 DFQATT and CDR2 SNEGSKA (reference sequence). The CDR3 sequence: CSARGGPYEQYF. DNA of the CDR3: TGCAGTGCTAGGGGGGGGCCCTACGAGCAGTACTTC.

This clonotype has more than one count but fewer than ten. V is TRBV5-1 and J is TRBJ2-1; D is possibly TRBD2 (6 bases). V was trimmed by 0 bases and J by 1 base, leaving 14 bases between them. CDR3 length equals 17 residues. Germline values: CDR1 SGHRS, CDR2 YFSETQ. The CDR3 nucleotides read TGCGCCAGCAGCTTGGTAGGGACTTCCTCGTCCTACAATGAGCAGTTCTTC. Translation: CASSLVGTSSSYNEQFF.

The CDR3 nucleotides read TGTGCCAGCAGCTTAAGGGGACAGGTAAATGAGCAGTTCTTC. Amino acids: CASSLRGQVNEQFF. V gene TRBV7-9 combines with J gene TRBJ2-1; 8 nucleotides match TRBD1. With 2 bases clipped from V and 7 bases from J, the junction kept 4 bases outside the gene matches. CDR1 is SEHNR and CDR2 is FQNEAQ in the germline V gene (reference sequence). This CDR3 region has 14 residues.

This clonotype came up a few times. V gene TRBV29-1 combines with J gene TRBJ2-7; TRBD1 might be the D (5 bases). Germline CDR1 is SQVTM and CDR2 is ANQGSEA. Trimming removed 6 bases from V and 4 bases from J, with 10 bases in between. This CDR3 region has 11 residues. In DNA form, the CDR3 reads TGCAGCGTGGAACAGGAGTACGAGCAGTACTTC. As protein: CSVEQEYEQYF.

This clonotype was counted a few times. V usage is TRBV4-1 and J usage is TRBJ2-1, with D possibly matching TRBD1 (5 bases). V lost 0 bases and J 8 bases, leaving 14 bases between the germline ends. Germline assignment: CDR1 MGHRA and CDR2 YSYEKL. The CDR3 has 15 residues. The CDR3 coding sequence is TGCGCCAGCAGCCAAGATCTGGTGGGGCGCGATGAGCAGTTCTTC. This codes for CASSQDLVGRDEQFF.

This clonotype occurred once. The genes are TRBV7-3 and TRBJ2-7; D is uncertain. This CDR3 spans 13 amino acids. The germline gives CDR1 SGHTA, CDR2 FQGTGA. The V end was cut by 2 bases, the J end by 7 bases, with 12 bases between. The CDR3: CASSLDLLGEQYF. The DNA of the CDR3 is TGTGCCAGCAGCTTAGATCTCCTCGGAGAGCAGTACTTC. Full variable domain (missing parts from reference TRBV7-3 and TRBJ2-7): GAGVSQTPSNKVTEKGKYVELRCDPISGHTALYWYRQSLGQGPEFLIYFQGTGAADDSGLPNDRFFAVRPEGSVSTLKIQRTERGDSAVYLCASSLDLLGEQYFGPGTRLTVT.

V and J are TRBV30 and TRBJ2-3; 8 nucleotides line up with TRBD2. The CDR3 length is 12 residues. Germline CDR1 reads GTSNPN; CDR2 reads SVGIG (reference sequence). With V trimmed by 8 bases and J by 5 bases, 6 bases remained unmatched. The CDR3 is CARFAGGDTQYF. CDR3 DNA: TGTGCCCGGTTTGCGGGAGGAGATACGCAGTATTTT.

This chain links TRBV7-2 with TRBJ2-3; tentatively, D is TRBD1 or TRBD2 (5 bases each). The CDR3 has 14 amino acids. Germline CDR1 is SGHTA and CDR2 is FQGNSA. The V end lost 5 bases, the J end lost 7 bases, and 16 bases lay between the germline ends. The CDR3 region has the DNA TGTGCCAGCAGCATCGATTGGGGGAGTAATACGCAGTATTTT. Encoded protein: CASSIDWGSNTQYF.

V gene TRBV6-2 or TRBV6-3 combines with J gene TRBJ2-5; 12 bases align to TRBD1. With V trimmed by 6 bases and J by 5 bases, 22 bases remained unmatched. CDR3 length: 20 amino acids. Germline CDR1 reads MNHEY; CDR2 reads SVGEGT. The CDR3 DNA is TGTGCCAGCAGAAACCGGCCGGGACAGGGGGCGATGGGCCCCTCGGAGACCCAGTACTTC. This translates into CASRNRPGQGAMGPSETQYF.